This note documents a single TCR beta chain sequence. V gave up 6 bases and J gave up 5 bases; unmatched junction bases: 7. The V gene's germline CDR1 is KGHSH and CDR2 LQKENI. The CDR3 covers 14 residues. Original analysis: Reference gene primer amplification gave nucleated cell count estimates. Some clones are missing from TCRdb's copy, which holds only in-frame ones; the method was immunoSEQ multiplex PCR. V and J calls and clone size follow that table, whereas D and trimming were derived from the DNA. The table records approximately 210,000 clones, almost 85% of them present only once. The sample comes from a study of blood T cell repertoires in COVID-19. Study at large: COVID-19 samples from acute and convalescent phases originated in the United States, Italy and Spain. T cells, B-cell-depleted T cells, or PBMCs supplied cDNA or gDNA.

Sequenced input: peripheral blood. This TCR was sampled from a woman in her 50s with active or convalescent COVID-19. This chain links TRBV18 with TRBJ1-5, with TRBD1 matching over 7 bases. CDR3 sequence (DNA): TGTGCCAGCTCGGCAGACAGGGCGGATCAGCCCCAGCATTTT. This encodes CASSADRADQPQHF.